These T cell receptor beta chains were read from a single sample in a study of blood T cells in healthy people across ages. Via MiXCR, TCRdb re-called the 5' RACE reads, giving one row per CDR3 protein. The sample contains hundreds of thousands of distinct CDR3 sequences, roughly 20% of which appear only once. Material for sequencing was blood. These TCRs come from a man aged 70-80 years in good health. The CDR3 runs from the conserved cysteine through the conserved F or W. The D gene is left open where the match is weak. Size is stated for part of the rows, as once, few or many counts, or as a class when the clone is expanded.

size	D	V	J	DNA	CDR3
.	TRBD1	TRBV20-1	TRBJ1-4	TGCAGTGCTTGGGACAGGGTTTATGAAAAACTGTTTTTT	CSAWDRVYEKLFF
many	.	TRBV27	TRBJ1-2	TGTGCCAGCAGTTTGGCAGGCGATCACTATGGCTACACCTTC	CASSLAGDHYGYTF
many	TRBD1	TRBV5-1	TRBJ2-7	TGCGCCAGCAGCTTGGAAACGACAGGGACCCACGAGCAGTACTTC	CASSLETTGTHEQYF
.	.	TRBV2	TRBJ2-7	TGTGCCAGCAGTGAAGAATCAACCGCTTGGTACGAGCAGTACTTC	CASSEESTAWYEQYF
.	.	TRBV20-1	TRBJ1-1	TGCAGTGCTCGTCGCAGTACTGAAGCTTTCTTT	CSARRSTEAFF
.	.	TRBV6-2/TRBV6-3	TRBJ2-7	TGTGCCAGCAGTTACGTCGGGACAAGACGCTACGAGCAGTACTTC	CASSYVGTRRYEQYF
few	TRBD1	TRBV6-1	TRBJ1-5	TGTGCCAGCAGTGTAGGGGGCTATAGCAATCAGCCCCAGCATTTT	CASSVGGYSNQPQHF
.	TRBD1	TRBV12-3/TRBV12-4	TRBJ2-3	TGTGCCAGCAGTCAAACCCCGGGACAGGGGTCAGATACGCAGTATTTT	CASSQTPGQGSDTQYF
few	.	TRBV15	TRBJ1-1	TGTGCCACCAGCAGAGATACCACACTGAACACTGAAGCTTTCTTT	CATSRDTTLNTEAFF
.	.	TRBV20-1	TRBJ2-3	.	CSARVGGGSGGTDTQYF
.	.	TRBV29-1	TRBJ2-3	TGCAGCGTTACGGGAGGACAGTTTGGCACAGATACGCAGTATTTT	CSVTGGQFGTDTQYF
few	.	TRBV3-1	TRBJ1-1	TGTGCCAGCAGCCAATTCGGGTGGACTGAAGCTTTCTTT	CASSQFGWTEAFF
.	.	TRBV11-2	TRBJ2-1	TGTGCCAGCAGCTTAGATATGAGCAATGAGCAGTTCTTC	CASSLDMSNEQFF
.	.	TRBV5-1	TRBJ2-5	TGCGCCAGCAGCGAGGGGACCACGACCCAGTACTTC	CASSEGTTTQYF
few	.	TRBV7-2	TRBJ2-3	TGTGCCAGCAGCTTAGCGGCGACCACAGATACGCAGTATTTT	CASSLAATTDTQYF
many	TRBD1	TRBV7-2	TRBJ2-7	TGTGCCAGCAGCTCCGGGACAGGTAATTACGAGCAGTACTTC	CASSSGTGNYEQYF
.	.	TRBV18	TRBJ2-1	TGTGCCAGCTCCCCGGCCTCCTACAATGAGCAGTTCTTC	CASSPASYNEQFF
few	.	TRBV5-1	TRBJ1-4	TGCGCCAGCAGCAGAGGACAGCAGGCAACTAATGGAAAACTGTTTTTT	CASSRGQQATNGKLFF
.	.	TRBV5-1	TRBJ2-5	TGCGCCAGCGGAGAAGCCGCAGGGGAGACCCAGTACTTC	CASGEAAGETQYF
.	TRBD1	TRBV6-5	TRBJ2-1	TGTGCCAGCAGTTACGACAGGGGGGCCTACAATGAGCAGTTCTTC	CASSYDRGAYNEQFF
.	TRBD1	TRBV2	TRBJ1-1	TGTGCCAGCAGTGAAAGACAGGGTTTCGTTGAGGTATTCGCCAGCACTGAAGCTTTCTTT	CASSERQGFVEVFASTEAFF
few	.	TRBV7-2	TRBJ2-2	TGTGCCAGCAGCTTAGGGGCCAAAAACACCGGGGAGCTGTTTTTT	CASSLGAKNTGELFF
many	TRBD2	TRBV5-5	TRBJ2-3	TGTGCCAGCAGCTTGGTCCTGGGGGGACTAGCAGGGGATACGCAGTATTTT	CASSLVLGGLAGDTQYF
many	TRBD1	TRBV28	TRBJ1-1	TGTGCCAGCAGTTTACCAGGGGGAACTGAAGCTTTCTTT	CASSLPGGTEAFF
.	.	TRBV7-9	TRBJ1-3	TGTGCCAGCAGTAGACAGGAGAACTCTGGAAACACCATATATTTT	CASSRQENSGNTIYF
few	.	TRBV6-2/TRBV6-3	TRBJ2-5	TGTGCCAGCAGATCCCGGGACTCCTTAGGGGAGACCCAGTACTTC	CASRSRDSLGETQYF
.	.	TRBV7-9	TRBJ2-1	TGTGCCAGCAGCGTAGTGCACTACAATGAGCAGTTCTTC	CASSVVHYNEQFF
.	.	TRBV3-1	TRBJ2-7	TGTGCCAGCAGCCAAGATTATGAGGGATCCTACGAGCAGTACTTC	CASSQDYEGSYEQYF
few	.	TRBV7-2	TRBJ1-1	TGTGCCAGCAGCTTAGTCGGGGGATCCATGAACACTGAAGCTTTCTTT	CASSLVGGSMNTEAFF
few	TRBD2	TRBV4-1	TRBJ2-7	TGCGCCAGCAGCCAAGGGCTAGCGGGATTCAGCAACGAGCAGTACTTC	CASSQGLAGFSNEQYF
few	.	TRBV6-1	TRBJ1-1	TGTGCCAGCAGTGGACAGACGATGACTGAAGCTTTCTTT	CASSGQTMTEAFF
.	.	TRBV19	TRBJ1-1	TGTGCCAGTAGTCCCTGGGGCCAGGGCCGAGGGAACACTGAAGCTTTCTTT	CASSPWGQGRGNTEAFF
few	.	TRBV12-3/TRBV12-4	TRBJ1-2	TGTGCCAGCAGTTCCCTAGAGATCGGTGGCTACACCTTC	CASSSLEIGGYTF
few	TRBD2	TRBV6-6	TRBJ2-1	TGTGCCAGCAGCCAGCCTAGCGGGGTATACAATGAGCAGTTCTTC	CASSQPSGVYNEQFF
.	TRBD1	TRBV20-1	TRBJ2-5	TGCAGTGCAACAGGGGCGGAAGAGACCCAGTACTTC	CSATGAEETQYF
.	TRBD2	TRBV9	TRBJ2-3	TGTGCCAGCAGCCCGAGACTAGCGGTTCGTGATAGGCAGTATTTT	CASSPRLAVRDRQYF
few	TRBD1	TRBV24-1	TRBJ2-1	TGTGCCACCAGTGATTTATCCGGGACAGACGGCAATGAGCAGTTCTTC	CATSDLSGTDGNEQFF
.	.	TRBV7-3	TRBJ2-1	TGTGCCAGCAGCTTATCGGACGACTACAATGAGCAGTTCTTC	CASSLSDDYNEQFF
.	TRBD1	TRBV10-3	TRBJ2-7	TGTGCCATCAGCCGGGACAGGGGACACGAGCAGTACTTC	CAISRDRGHEQYF
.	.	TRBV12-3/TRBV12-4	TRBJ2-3	TGTGCCAGCAGTCTAACGAGGGGCACAGATACGCAGTATTTT	CASSLTRGTDTQYF
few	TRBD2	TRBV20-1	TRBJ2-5	TGCAGTGCTAGAGAGACTAGCGGGCAGGAGGGGACCCAGTACTTC	CSARETSGQEGTQYF
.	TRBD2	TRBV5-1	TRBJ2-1	TGCGCCAGCAGCTTGACTAGCGGGAGTAAGAGTGAGCAGTTCTTC	CASSLTSGSKSEQFF
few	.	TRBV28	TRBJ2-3	TGTGCCAGCAGTCCGGGCCTCGGGTTCCCAGATACGCAGTATTTT	CASSPGLGFPDTQYF
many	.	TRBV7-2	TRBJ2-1	TGTGCCAGCAGCTTAGTAGGGGCTGACAATGAGCAGTTCTTC	CASSLVGADNEQFF
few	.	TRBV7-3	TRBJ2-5	TGTGCCAGCAGCCGACTAGTTCAAGAGACCCAGTACTTC	CASSRLVQETQYF
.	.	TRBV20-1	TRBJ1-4	TGCAGTGCTACGGGGAAAAAACTGTTTTTT	CSATGKKLFF
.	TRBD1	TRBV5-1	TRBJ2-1	TGCGCCAGCAGCTTGGCAGGGGGACAGGGGTACAATGAGCAGTTCTTC	CASSLAGGQGYNEQFF
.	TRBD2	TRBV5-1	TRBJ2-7	TGCGCCAGCAGCTTGGCCCCTAGCGGGGTTAAGGGGAGCTCCTACGAGCAGTACTTC	CASSLAPSGVKGSSYEQYF
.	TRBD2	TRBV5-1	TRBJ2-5	TGCGCCAGCAGCTCCGGGACTAGCGGGAGTTTGAAAGAGACCCTGTACTTC	CASSSGTSGSLKETLYF
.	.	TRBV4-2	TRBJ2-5	TGTGCCAGCAGCCAACGGGCAGGGATTCAAGAGACCCAGTACTTC	CASSQRAGIQETQYF
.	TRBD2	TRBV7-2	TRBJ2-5	TGTGCCAGCAGCTTAGCACTAGCGGGAGGATCAAAGACCCAGTACTTC	CASSLALAGGSKTQYF
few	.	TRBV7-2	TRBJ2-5	TGTGCCAGCAGCCGAAGTAGCCAAGAGGCCCAGTACTTC	CASSRSSQEAQYF
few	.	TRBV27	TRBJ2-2	TGTGCCAGCAGTTCGAGTTACAGGGAGGGCGGGGAGCTGTTTTTT	CASSSSYREGGELFF
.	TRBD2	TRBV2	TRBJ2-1	TGTGCCAGCAGGGCTAGCGGGCTTTACAATGAGCAGTTCTTC	CASRASGLYNEQFF
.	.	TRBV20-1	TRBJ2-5	TGCAGTTCTAACAAGCGGGCACAAGAGACCCAGTACTTC	CSSNKRAQETQYF
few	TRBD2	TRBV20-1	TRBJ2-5	TGCAGTGCTCAGTCCGGGGAGGGGATATCGGAGACCCAGTACTTC	CSAQSGEGISETQYF
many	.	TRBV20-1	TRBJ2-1	TGCAGTGCAAGTCCCCCGATCAGCCGTCGCAATGAGCAGTTCTTC	CSASPPISRRNEQFF
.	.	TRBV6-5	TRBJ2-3	TGTGCCAGGAGTTACAACTTGGTCGGGCAAAGCACAGATACGCAGTATTTT	CARSYNLVGQSTDTQYF
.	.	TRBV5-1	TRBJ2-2	TGCGCCAGCACGGGCGGGAACACCGGGGAGCTGTTTTTT	CASTGGNTGELFF